This TCR beta chain is drawn from a study of blood T cell repertoires in COVID-19 (dated by TCRdb to about 2020). General notes on the study: Samples covering the acute and convalescent phases of COVID-19 were provided by collaborators in the United States, Italy and Spain. The material from the prospective study consisted of cDNA or gDNA derived from T cells, B-cell-depleted T cells, or PBMCs. The dataset comprised deeply sampled blood TCRbeta repertoires from subjects exposed to, actively infected with, or recovered from COVID-19. The repertoires were released in a freely available public database intended as a resource for research on the immune response to SARS-CoV-2. The samples were drawn from the first 160 participants of the ongoing ImmuneRACE study and from 950 to 1,500 subjects provided by 6 global collaborators. Nearly every sample came with metadata listing a de-identified subject ID, COVID-19 status, age in years and sex. HLA class I and class II types, where available, came from metadata supplied by the sample provider rather than from assay-based typing.

Study-wide conclusions, independent of this receptor: How much clinical and demographic metadata was included differed by source and by participant, and the metadata was provided uncurated.

The immunoSEQ Assay, a bias-controlled multiplex PCR, was used to amplify TCRbeta CDR3 regions from genomic DNA. The published analysis was carried out like this. Nucleated cell counts per sample were estimated from amplification of reference gene primers within the assay. To quantify the absolute abundance of each unique TCRbeta CDR3 rearrangement, sequence reads were collapsed and filtered. For each sample, productive Simpson clonality was calculated by taking the square root of Simpson's diversity index across productive rearrangements. Entries here come from immuneACCESS through TCRdb and include only in-frame sequences with V and J called. Some clones fail to appear in such tables; in the studies checked, an unresolved V gene covers under half of the shortfall, and the cause of the remainder is unknown. That table furnishes V, J and clone size, whereas the DNA furnished D and trimming. This sample is represented by under 100,000 clones; around nine tenths of them were singletons. The top ten clonotypes cover 4.6% of the sample.

The CDR3 holds 14 amino acids from the cysteine to the phenylalanine. The entry retains the CDR3 DNA only, 42 bases that are in frame from base 1. CDR1 SGHDT and CDR2 YYEEEE are derived from the germline V gene. At the junction V is shortened by 4 bases and J by 2 bases; bases outside the gene matches: 4. A remark on this clone: The specificity of this receptor is unknown. Base qualities are missing; no much larger clone stands one base away.

Each collaborating institution followed its own protocols to collect whole blood in K2EDTA tubes. For TCRbeta analysis, collaborators shipped samples in one of three forms: frozen whole blood, isolated PBMCs, or DNA extracted from either of those sample types. This receptor chain uses TRBV5-6 and TRBJ2-5; 8 central nucleotides agree with TRBD1. This clonotype was obtained from a man aged 50 to 60 with active COVID-19. The sequenced sample consisted of peripheral blood. The nucleotide sequence is TGTGCCAGCAGCCAGCACAGGGGGCAAGAGACCCAGTACTTC. Translation gives CASSQHRGQETQYF.